This T cell receptor beta chain was captured in a study of blood T cell repertoires in COVID-19. Those who participated ranged in age from roughly 18 to 89 years and resided in roughly 26 US areas. In assigning cohorts, the study relied on participant-reported clinical history. Among Cohort 3 donors, those recovered had two negative PCRs, clearance, or symptom resolution. Germline trimming cut 11 bases from V and 6 bases from J; bases unmatched to any gene: 16. The CDR3 runs 15 residues. The germline CDR1 and CDR2 sequences are SEHNR and FQNEAQ (reference sequence). Original analysis: Quantification of nucleated cells was approximated via reference gene primer amplification. Clones were read by immunoSEQ multiplex PCR, and TCRdb kept only the in-frame ones, dropping some. The V and J calls and clone size are taken from that table; D and trimming were inferred from the DNA. The data hold about 300,000 clones, with over 75% observed a single time.

This clone appeared a single time. Sequences were obtained from PBMCs or T cells enriched from blood (not recorded which). The receptor was derived from a man aged 30 to 39 who had recovered from COVID-19. The J gene is TRBJ2-1, the V gene TRBV7-9, with 7 bases fitting TRBD2. The CDR3 region is CAQGPSVAGPNEQFF. The CDR3 nucleotides are TGTGCCCAGGGACCCTCAGTAGCGGGCCCCAATGAGCAGTTCTTC.